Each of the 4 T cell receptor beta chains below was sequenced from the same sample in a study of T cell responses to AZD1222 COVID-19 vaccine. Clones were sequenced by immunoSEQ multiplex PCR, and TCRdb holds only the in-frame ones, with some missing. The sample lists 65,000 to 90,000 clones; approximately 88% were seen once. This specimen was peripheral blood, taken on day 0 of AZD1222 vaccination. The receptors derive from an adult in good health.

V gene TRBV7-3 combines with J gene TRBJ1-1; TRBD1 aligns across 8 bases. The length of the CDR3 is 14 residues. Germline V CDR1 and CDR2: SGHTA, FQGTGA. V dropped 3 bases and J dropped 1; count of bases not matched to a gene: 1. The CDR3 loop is CASSFGQGNTEAFF. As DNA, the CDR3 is TGTGCCAGCAGCTTCGGACAGGGGAACACTGAAGCTTTCTTT. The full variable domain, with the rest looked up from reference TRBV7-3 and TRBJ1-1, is GAGVSQTPSNKVTEKGKYVELRCDPISGHTALYWYRQSLGQGPEFLIYFQGTGAADDSGLPNDRFFAVRPEGSVSTLKIQRTERGDSAVYLCASSFGQGNTEAFFGQGTRLTVV.

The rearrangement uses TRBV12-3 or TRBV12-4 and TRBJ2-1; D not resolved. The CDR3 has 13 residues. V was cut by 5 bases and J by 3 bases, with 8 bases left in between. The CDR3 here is CASSPLNYNEQFF. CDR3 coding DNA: TGTGCCAGCAGTCCCCTGAACTACAATGAGCAGTTCTTC.

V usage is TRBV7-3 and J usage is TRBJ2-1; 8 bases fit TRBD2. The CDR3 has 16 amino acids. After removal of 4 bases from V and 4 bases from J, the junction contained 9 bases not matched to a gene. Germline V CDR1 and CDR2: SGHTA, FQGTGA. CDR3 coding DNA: TGTGCCAGCAGCTCCTCTCCGGGACTAGGTTACAATGAGCAGTTCTTC. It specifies CASSSSPGLGYNEQFF.

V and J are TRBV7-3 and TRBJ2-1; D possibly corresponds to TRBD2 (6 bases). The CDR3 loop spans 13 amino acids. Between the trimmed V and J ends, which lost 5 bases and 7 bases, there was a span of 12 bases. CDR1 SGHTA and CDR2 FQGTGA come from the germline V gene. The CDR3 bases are TGTGCCAGCAGCAAAAGCGGGCGGAATGAGCAGTTCTTC. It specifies CASSKSGRNEQFF.